Below, 16 T cell receptor beta chains from the same sample are listed, as sequenced in a study of T cells in Graves' hyperthyroidism and ophthalmopathy. Amplification yielded TCR beta CDR3 regions, with RNA transcripts as the source. RT-PCR in the first round (using the HTBI primer set) targeted the TCR CDR3. One entry per CDR3 protein results from TCRdb running MiXCR on the multiplex PCR reads. Of around 97,000 distinct CDR3 sequences in the sample, 47% were seen once. Sequenced sample: blood. These receptors came from a man between 35 and 55 years old with Graves' hyperthyroidism.

This chain links TRBV7-9 with TRBJ2-1; the D is unclear. Per germline, CDR1 SEHNR and CDR2 FQNEAQ (reference sequence). CDR3 length equals 15 residues. The V and J ends lost 4 bases and 10 bases respectively, with 20 bases between them. In DNA, the CDR3 is TGTGCCAGCAGCTCCAAAAGCGCGAACACCGGGGAGCAGTTCTTC. Translated: CASSSKSANTGEQFF.

The chain couples TRBV2 to TRBJ2-5; the D is unclear. The CDR3 is 13 residues long. Germline assignment: CDR1 SNHLY and CDR2 FYNNEI. V was cut by 2 bases and J by 1 base, with 5 bases left in between. CDR3 protein: CASSELSQETQYF. As DNA, the CDR3 is TGTGCCAGCAGTGAACTCAGCCAAGAGACCCAGTACTTC.

This clonotype was counted many times. The chain combines TRBV6-1 with TRBJ1-5; maybe TRBD1 (5 bases). CDR1 is MNHNS, CDR2 SASEGT, per germline. CDR3 length: 13 residues. Trimming stripped 6 bases from V and 6 bases from J, with 12 bases between. The CDR3 spells CASRGPGVQPQHF. The DNA of the CDR3 is TGTGCCAGCAGGGGGCCGGGGGTTCAGCCCCAGCATTTT.

V usage is TRBV7-3 and J usage is TRBJ2-7; 7 bases map to TRBD2. CDR3 length: 15 amino acids. Germline CDR1 SGHTA, CDR2 FQGTGA. V lost 5 bases and J lost 3; bases outside the gene matches: 10. CDR3 sequence reads: CASSNGTGGSYEQYF. Written as DNA, the CDR3 is TGTGCCAGCAGCAACGGGACTGGCGGGAGCTACGAGCAGTACTTC.

CDR3 coding DNA: TGTGCCAGCAGCTTAACCGGGGCTGGGGGAACCTACGAGCAGTACTTC. Residues: CASSLTGAGGTYEQYF. The genes are TRBV7-9 and TRBJ2-7; either TRBD1 or TRBD2 may fit D (5 bases each). The CDR3 spans 16 residues. Trimming cost V 2 bases and J 2 bases, with 16 bases left between them. Germline CDR1 reads SEHNR; CDR2 reads FQNEAQ (reference sequence).

As concerns this clonotype: One junction end does not reproduce the germline sequence, and a read error may be involved. The chain links TRBV6-5 to TRBJ1-1; TRBD1 matches at 9 bases. The CDR3 has 15 amino acids. Germline CDR1 reads MNHEY; CDR2 reads SVGAGI. DNA for the CDR3: TGTGCCTCCGAACAGGGGGCTGGGTTGGACACGGAAGCTTTCTTT. It codes for CASEQGAGLDTEAFF.

This clonotype was seen at least ten times. This chain uses TRBV29-1 with TRBJ1-1; 11 bases line up with TRBD1. Germline V gives CDR1 SQVTM, CDR2 ANQGSEA. The CDR3 is made up of 13 amino acids. V lost 4 bases, J lost 4 bases, and 2 bases stayed unmatched. The CDR3 coding sequence is TGCAGCGTTGCGGGACAGGGGGTCACTGAAGCTTTCTTT. Its protein is CSVAGQGVTEAFF.

In this sample, this clonotype turned up a few times. Relative to the germline gene, one junction end is altered; a read error may explain this. The chain is built from TRBV9 and TRBJ2-3; D call uncertain. CDR1 and CDR2 from the germline V gene are SGDLS and YYNGEE. This CDR3 comprises 13 residues. The CDR3 loop is CASTAVITDTQYF. The DNA for the CDR3 is TGTGCTAGCACGGCGGTAATCACAGATACGCAGTATTTT.

The sample holds many counts of this clonotype. The chain couples TRBV19 to TRBJ1-4, with D maybe TRBD1 (5 bases). The V and J ends lost 7 bases and 7 bases respectively, with 16 bases between them. From germline, CDR1 is LNHDA and CDR2 SQIVND (reference sequence). The CDR3 spans 14 residues. In DNA form, the CDR3 reads TGTGCCAGTACTTCCTGGGAGGGGAGTGAAAAACTGTTTTTT. Protein: CASTSWEGSEKLFF.

This clonotype has a count of ten or more. The rearrangement joins TRBV6-5 to TRBJ1-2; D is possibly TRBD1 (5 bases). V lost 0 bases, J lost 6 bases, and 8 bases lay in between. In germline, CDR1 is MNHEY, CDR2 SVGAGI. The CDR3 covers 13 residues. CDR3 DNA sequence: TGTGCCAGCAGTTACTCCTGGGGACATGGCTACACCTTC. It is translated as CASSYSWGHGYTF.

This clonotype was seen at least ten times. This chain links TRBV4-1 with TRBJ1-1; TRBD1 might be the D (6 bases). Germline V lookup: CDR1 MGHRA, CDR2 YSYEKL. Trimming stripped 4 bases from V and 4 bases from J, with 13 bases between. The CDR3 extends over 14 amino acids. This CDR3 is CASSRSGVSTEAFF. The CDR3 nucleotides are TGCGCCAGCAGCCGTTCAGGGGTATCCACTGAAGCTTTCTTT.

Concerning this clonotype itself: An end of the junction differs from the germline gene, which may be a read error. The CDR3 loop reads CASQLEPGLAGDGQCF. The CDR3 bases are TGTGCCAGCCAACTCGAGCCAGGACTAGCGGGAGACGGGCAGTGCTTC. The V and J genes are TRBV2 and TRBJ2-7, with 13 nucleotides matching TRBD2. The CDR3 runs 16 residues. Germline CDR1 is SNHLY and CDR2 is FYNNEI.

V and J are TRBV11-1 and TRBJ1-2, with TRBD1 identical over 7 bases. CDR1 is SGHAT, CDR2 FQDESV, per germline (reference sequence). This CDR3 is built from 15 residues. V shed 5 bases, J shed 6 bases, and the junction held 12 bases outside the gene matches. CDR3 coding DNA: TGTGCCAGCAGCCAGACTCCGACAGGGCGGAATGGCTACACCTTC. This translates into CASSQTPTGRNGYTF.

This clonotype was observed many times. V is TRBV6-6 and J is TRBJ1-5; D remains unclear. Germline values: CDR1 MNHNY, CDR2 SVGAGI (reference sequence). The CDR3 runs 13 residues. Trimming stripped 7 bases from V and 0 bases from J, with 7 bases between. This CDR3 reads CASTDYSNQPQHF. DNA for the CDR3: TGTGCCAGCACCGACTATAGCAATCAGCCCCAGCATTTT.

This clonotype has ten or more counts. The rearrangement links TRBV2 to TRBJ2-3; 8 bases map to TRBD1. Trimming cost V 9 bases and J 4 bases; bases outside gene matches: 12. Germline loops: CDR1 SNHLY, CDR2 FYNNEI. The CDR3 is 15 residues long. The chain's CDR3 is CASTGTMGQADTQYF. Written as DNA, the CDR3 is TGTGCCAGTACCGGGACGATGGGACAGGCAGATACGCAGTATTTT. Filled out from reference TRBV2 and TRBJ2-3, the complete variable domain reads EPEVTQTPSHQVTQMGQEVILRCVPISNHLYFYWYRQILGQKVEFLVSFYNNEISEKSEIFDDQFSVERPDGSNFTLKIRSTKLEDSAMYFCASTGTMGQADTQYFGPGTRLTVL.

This clonotype was counted at least ten times. The chain has TRBV11-2 and TRBJ1-1; TRBD1 is a possible D gene (6 bases). The ends were cut back, 3 bases at V and 3 bases at J, with 11 bases in the middle. The CDR3 is 14 residues long. CDR1 and CDR2 from the germline V gene are SGHAT and FQNNGV. The CDR3 protein is CASSFQGPDTEAFF. The DNA for the CDR3 is TGTGCCAGCAGCTTTCAGGGGCCGGACACTGAAGCTTTCTTT.